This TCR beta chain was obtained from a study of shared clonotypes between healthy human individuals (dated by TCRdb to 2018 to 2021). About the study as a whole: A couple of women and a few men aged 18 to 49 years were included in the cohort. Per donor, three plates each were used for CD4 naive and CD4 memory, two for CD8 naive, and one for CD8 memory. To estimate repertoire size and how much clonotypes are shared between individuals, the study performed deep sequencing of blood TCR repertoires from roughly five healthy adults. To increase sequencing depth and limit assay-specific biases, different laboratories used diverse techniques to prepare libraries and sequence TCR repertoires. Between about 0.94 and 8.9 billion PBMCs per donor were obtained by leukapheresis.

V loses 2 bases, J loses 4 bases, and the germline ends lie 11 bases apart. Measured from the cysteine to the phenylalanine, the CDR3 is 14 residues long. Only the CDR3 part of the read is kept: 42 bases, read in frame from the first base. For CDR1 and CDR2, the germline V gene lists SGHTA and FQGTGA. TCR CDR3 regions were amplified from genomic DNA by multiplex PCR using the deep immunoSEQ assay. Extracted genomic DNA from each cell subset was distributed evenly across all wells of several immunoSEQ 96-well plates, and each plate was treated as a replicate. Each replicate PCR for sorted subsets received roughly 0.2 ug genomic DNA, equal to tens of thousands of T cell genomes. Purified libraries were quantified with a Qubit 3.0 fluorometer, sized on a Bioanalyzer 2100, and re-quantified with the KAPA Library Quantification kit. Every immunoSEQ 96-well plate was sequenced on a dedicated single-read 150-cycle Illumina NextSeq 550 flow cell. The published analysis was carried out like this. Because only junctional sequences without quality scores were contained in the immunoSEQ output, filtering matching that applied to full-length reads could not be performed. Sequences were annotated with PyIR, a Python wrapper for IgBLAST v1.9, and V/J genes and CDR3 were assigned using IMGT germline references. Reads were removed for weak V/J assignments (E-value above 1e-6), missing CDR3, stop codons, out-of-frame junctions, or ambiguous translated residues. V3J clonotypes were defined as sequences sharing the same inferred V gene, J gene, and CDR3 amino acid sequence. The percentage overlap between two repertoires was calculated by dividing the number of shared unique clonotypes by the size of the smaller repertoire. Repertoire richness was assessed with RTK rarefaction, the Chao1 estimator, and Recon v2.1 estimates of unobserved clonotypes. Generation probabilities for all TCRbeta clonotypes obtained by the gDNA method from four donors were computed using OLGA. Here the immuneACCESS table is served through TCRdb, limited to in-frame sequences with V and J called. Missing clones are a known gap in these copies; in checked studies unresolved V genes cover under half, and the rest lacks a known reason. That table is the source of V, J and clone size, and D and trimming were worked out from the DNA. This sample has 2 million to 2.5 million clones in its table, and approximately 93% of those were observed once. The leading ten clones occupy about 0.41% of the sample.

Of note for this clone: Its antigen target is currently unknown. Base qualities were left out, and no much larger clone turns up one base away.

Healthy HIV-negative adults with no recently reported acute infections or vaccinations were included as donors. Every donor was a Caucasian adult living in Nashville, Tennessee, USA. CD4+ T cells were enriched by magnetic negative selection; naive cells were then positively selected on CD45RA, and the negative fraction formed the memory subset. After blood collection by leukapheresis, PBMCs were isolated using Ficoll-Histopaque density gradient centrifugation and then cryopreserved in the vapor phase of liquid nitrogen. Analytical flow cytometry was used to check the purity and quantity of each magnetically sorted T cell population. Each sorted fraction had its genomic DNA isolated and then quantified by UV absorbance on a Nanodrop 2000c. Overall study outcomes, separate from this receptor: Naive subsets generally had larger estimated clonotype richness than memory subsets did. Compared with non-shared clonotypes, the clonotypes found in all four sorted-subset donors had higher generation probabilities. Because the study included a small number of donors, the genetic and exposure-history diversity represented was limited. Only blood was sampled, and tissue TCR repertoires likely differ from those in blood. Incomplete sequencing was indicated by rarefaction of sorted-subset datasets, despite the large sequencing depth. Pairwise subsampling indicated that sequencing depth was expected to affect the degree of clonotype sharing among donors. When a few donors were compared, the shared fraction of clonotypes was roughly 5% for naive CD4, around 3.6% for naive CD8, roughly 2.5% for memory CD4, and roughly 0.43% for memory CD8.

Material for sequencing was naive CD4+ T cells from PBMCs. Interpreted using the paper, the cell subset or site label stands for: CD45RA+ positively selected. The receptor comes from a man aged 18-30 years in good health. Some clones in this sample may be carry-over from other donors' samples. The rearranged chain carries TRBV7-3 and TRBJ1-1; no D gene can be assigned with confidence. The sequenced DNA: TGTGCCAGCAGCTTAGGGCTAGTCGGCACTGAAGCTTTCTTT. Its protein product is CASSLGLVGTEAFF.